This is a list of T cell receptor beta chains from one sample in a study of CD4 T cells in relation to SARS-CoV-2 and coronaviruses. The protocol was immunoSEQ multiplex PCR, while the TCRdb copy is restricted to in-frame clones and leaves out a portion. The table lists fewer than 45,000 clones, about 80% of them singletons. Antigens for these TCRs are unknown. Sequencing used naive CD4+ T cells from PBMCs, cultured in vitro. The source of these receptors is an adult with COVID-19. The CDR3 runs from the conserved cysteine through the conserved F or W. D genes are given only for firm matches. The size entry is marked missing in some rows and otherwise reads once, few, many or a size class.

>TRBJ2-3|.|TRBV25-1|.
CASSERRQTDTQYF
TGTGCCAGCAGTGAACGACGACAAACAGATACGCAGTATTTT
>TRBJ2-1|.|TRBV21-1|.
CASSKALQAGEYSEQFF
TGTGCCAGCAGCAAAGCGCTTCAAGCGGGAGAGTATAGTGAGCAGTTCTTC
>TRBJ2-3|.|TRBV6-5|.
CASSRANLADTQYF
TGTGCCAGCAGCCGCGCGAACCTGGCAGATACGCAGTATTTT
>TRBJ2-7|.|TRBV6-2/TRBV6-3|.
CASSYGNLYEQYF
TGTGCCAGCAGTTACGGCAACCTCTACGAGCAGTACTTC
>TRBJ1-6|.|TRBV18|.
CASSSGRMYSPLHF
TGTGCCAGCTCATCAGGGAGGATGTATTCACCCCTCCACTTT
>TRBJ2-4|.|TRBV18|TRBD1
CASSPAGQAGGNIQYF
TGTGCCAGCTCACCGGCCGGACAGGCCGGCGGGAACATTCAGTACTTC
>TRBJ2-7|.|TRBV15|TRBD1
CATSRDLDRGFYEQYF
TGTGCCACCAGCAGAGATTTGGACAGGGGGTTCTACGAGCAGTACTTC
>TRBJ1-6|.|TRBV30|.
CAQRYQNNSPLHF
TGTGCCCAAAGGTACCAGAATAATTCACCCCTCCACTTT
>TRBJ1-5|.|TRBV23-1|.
CASSHARTLVAQHF
TGCGCCAGCAGTCACGCACGGACCCTGGTGGCCCAGCATTTT
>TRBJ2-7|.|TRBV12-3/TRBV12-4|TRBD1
CASSLYRGEQYF
TGTGCCAGCAGTCTTTACAGGGGCGAGCAGTACTTC
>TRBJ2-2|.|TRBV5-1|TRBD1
CASRDRDTGELFF
TGCGCCAGCAGGGACAGGGACACCGGGGAGCTGTTTTTT
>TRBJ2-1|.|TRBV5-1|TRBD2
CASSPWTSGRINEQFF
TGCGCCAGCAGCCCTTGGACTAGCGGGAGGATCAATGAGCAGTTCTTC
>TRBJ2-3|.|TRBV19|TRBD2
CASSPGLAEDTQYF
TGTGCCAGTAGTCCGGGACTAGCGGAAGATACGCAGTATTTT
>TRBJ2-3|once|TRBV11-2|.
CASLQNTDTQYF
TGTGCCAGCCTCCAAAATACAGATACGCAGTATTTT
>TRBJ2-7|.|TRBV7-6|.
CASSQLGGTPYEQYF
TGTGCCAGCAGCCAACTGGGGGGCACCCCCTACGAGCAGTACTTC
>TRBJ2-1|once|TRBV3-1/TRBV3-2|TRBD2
CASSQRGLAGDEQFF
TGTGCCAGCAGCCAACGGGGACTAGCGGGAGATGAGCAGTTCTTC
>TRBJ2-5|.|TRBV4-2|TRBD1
CASSQVGQGAGETQYF
TGTGCCAGCAGCCAAGTGGGCCAGGGGGCGGGAGAGACCCAGTACTTC
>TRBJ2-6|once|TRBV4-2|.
CASSQDGPATHSGANVLTF
TGTGCCAGCAGCCAAGATGGGCCAGCTACTCACTCTGGGGCCAACGTCCTGACTTTC
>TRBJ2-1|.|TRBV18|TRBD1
CASSPQGATPYNEQFF
TGTGCCAGCTCACCACAGGGGGCCACCCCCTACAATGAGCAGTTCTTC
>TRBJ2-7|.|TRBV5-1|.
CASSLERSSYEQYF
TGCGCCAGCAGCTTGGAGCGGAGCTCCTACGAGCAGTACTTC
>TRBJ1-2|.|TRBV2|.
CASRRGGYGYTF
TGTGCCAGCAGGCGGGGGGGTTATGGCTACACCTTC
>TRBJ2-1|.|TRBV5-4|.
CASSRRQETYNEQFF
TGTGCCAGCAGCAGGCGACAGGAGACCTACAATGAGCAGTTCTTC
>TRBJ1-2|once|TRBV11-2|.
CASSLDRRGYGYTF
TGTGCCAGCAGCTTAGATCGCCGGGGATATGGCTACACCTTC
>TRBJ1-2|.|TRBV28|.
CASFLGLGYTF
TGTGCCAGCTTCTTGGGGCTTGGCTACACCTTC
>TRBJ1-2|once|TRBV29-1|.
CSVETVGLDTF
TGCAGCGTTGAAACAGTGGGGCTGGACACCTTC
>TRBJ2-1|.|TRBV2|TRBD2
CANALESGRRQFF
TGTGCCAACGCCCTTGAGAGCGGGAGAAGGCAGTTCTTC
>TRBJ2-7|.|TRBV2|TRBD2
CASNAGVPYEQYF
TGTGCCAGCAACGCGGGAGTGCCCTACGAGCAGTACTTC
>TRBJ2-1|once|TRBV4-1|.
CASSSLSGGDNEQFF
TGCGCCAGCAGCTCCCTCAGCGGAGGGGACAATGAGCAGTTCTTC